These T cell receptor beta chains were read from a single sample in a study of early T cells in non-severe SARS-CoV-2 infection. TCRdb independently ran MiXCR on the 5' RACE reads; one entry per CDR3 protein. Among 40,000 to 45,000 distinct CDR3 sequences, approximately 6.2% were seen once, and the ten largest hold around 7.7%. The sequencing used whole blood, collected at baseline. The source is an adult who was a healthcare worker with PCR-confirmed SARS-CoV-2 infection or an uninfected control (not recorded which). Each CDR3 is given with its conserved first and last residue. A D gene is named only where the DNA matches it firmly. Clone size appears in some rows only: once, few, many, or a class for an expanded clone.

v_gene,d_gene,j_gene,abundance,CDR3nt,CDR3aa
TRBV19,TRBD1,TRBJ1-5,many,TGTGCCAGTAGTACGGACAGGGGGAGGGATCAGCCCCAGCATTTT,CASSTDRGRDQPQHF
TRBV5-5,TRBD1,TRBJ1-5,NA,TGTGCCAGCAGCTTTGTGGCAGGGGGCGGGCAGCCCCAGCATTTT,CASSFVAGGGQPQHF
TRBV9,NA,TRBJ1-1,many,TGTGCCAGCAGCGTAGGACCATCCACTGAAGCTTTCTTT,CASSVGPSTEAFF
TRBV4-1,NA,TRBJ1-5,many,TGCGCCAGCAGCCGCAGGGAAGTGGGCCAGCCCCAGCATTTT,CASSRREVGQPQHF
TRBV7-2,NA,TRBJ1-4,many,TGTGCCAGCAGCCGGGGGAGTGAAAAACTGTTTTTT,CASSRGSEKLFF
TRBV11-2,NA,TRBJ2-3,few,TGTGCCAGCAGCTTATTCCGGGGGGCCGCAGATACGCAGTATTTT,CASSLFRGAADTQYF
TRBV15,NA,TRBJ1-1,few,TGTGCCACCAGCAGAGAGGGAGGGACGTATAAAGCTTTCTTT,CATSREGGTYKAFF
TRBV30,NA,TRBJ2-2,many,TGTGCCTGGAGTGCGTTCGGGACACGGAACACCGGGGAGCTGTTTTTT,CAWSAFGTRNTGELFF
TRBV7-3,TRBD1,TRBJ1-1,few,TGTGCCAGCAGCTTAAAATCCCTCGACGGGACAGGGAACACTGAAGCTTTCTTT,CASSLKSLDGTGNTEAFF
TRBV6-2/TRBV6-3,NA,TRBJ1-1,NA,TGTGCCAGCAAAAGGACGGGCACTGAAGCTTTCTTT,CASKRTGTEAFF
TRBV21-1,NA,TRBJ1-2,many,TGTGCCAGCAGCATCTATACCGGGGGCAACTATGGCTACACCTTC,CASSIYTGGNYGYTF
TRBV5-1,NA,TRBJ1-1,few,TGCGCCAGCAGCTTGGGAGGGACCACTGAAGCTTTCTTT,CASSLGGTTEAFF
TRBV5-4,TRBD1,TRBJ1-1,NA,TGTGCCAGCAGCCCCCCGGGAGGGTTAGGACAGGAGATGAACACTGAAGCTTTCTTT,CASSPPGGLGQEMNTEAFF
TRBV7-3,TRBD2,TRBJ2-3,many,TGTGCCAGCAGCTTAGCGACTAGCGGACTCACAGATACGCAGTATTTT,CASSLATSGLTDTQYF
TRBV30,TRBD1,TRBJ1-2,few,TGTGCCTGGAGCTACCGGGACAGGCCTAACTATGGCTACACCTTC,CAWSYRDRPNYGYTF
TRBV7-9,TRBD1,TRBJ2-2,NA,TGTGCCAGCAGCTTTGACAGGGGGCTATCCGGGGAGCTGTTTTTT,CASSFDRGLSGELFF
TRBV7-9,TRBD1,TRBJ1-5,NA,TGTGCCAGCAGCTCGGACAGGGGACAGCAGCCCCAGCATTTT,CASSSDRGQQPQHF
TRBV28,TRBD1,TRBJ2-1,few,TGTGCCAGCAGACCACAGGGGGGATCCTACAATGAGCAGTTCTTC,CASRPQGGSYNEQFF
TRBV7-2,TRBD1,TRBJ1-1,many,TGTGCCAGCAGCCCGGACAGGGGCGGGTTGGCTGAAGCTTTCTTT,CASSPDRGGLAEAFF
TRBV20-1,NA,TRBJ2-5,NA,TGCAGTGTCAGGCAGGGGCCGCGGGAGACCCAGTACTTC,CSVRQGPRETQYF
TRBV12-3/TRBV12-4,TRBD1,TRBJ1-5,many,TGTGCCAGCAGGAGGGACAGGGGTGAAAGAGGAAATCAGCCCCAGCATTTT,CASRRDRGERGNQPQHF
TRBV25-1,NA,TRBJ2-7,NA,TGTGCCAGCAGAGGGACCTACCCGTCCTACGAGCAGTACTTC,CASRGTYPSYEQYF
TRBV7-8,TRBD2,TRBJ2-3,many,TGTGCCAGCAGCGAACTAGCGGGGAGCACAGATACGCAGTATTTT,CASSELAGSTDTQYF